The 31 T cell receptor beta chains reported below all come from one sample, sequenced in a study of control samples from healthy donors and cancer patients. Sequencing used immunoSEQ multiplex PCR; TCRdb keeps in-frame clones, though not all of them. The table lists some 150,000 clones, approximately 96% of them singletons. Sample: blood. The source is a woman aged 25 to 39 in good health.

V gene TRBV28 combines with J gene TRBJ2-5, with TRBD1 identical over 7 bases. The CDR3 is made up of 14 amino acids. V lost 3 bases, J lost 5 bases, and 6 bases stayed unmatched. The germline V gene encodes CDR1 MDHEN and CDR2 SYDVKM. The CDR3, as DNA: TGTGCCAGCAGTTTCCAGACAGGGATTGAGACCCAGTACTTC. It specifies CASSFQTGIETQYF.

This clone is a singleton in its sample. The chain has TRBV30 and TRBJ1-4, with a tentative D call TRBD1 (5 bases). Trimming shortened V by 2 bases and J by 5 bases, and 9 bases separated the two germline ends. The CDR3 length is 13 residues. The germline gives CDR1 GTSNPN, CDR2 SVGIG (reference sequence). The CDR3 DNA sequence: TGTGCCTGGAGTCAGGAGGGGAATGAAAAACTGTTTTTT. Translating gives CAWSQEGNEKLFF.

CDR3 coding DNA: TGTGCCATCAGTTCCACCGGGACAGCTACAGATACGCAGTATTTT. This codes for CAISSTGTATDTQYF. The V call is TRBV10-3, the J call TRBJ2-3, with 7 bases lining up with TRBD1. This CDR3 region has 15 residues. The germline gives CDR1 ENHRY, CDR2 SYGVKD. The V and J ends lost 5 bases and 3 bases, in that order; junction bases with no gene match: 8.

This clone is a singleton in its sample. The chain uses TRBV19 and TRBJ1-5; weak D call: TRBD1 (6 bases). This CDR3 has 13 amino acids. Per the germline V gene, CDR1 is LNHDA and CDR2 is SQIVND (reference sequence). V gave up 7 bases and J gave up 7 bases, with 14 bases separating them. The CDR3 spells CASNTGIGQPQHF. CDR3 in DNA: TGTGCCAGTAATACAGGGATCGGGCAGCCCCAGCATTTT.

Here the CDR3 DNA reads TGTGCCACCAGCAGAGGAAGGACCAAAGACCTATACGGCTACACCTTC. Translation: CATSRGRTKDLYGYTF. This chain uses TRBV15 with TRBJ1-2; D is ambiguous. Germline V gives CDR1 LNHNV, CDR2 YYDKDF (reference sequence). V lost 1 base and J lost 8, with 20 bases in between. This CDR3 is 16 amino acids long.

V usage is TRBV2 and J usage is TRBJ2-3; 9 nucleotides align to TRBD2. V trimming: 8 bases; J trimming: 4 bases; junction bases outside the gene matches: 10. Per germline, CDR1 SNHLY and CDR2 FYNNEI. The CDR3 sequence is 15 residues long. CDR3 coding DNA: TGTGCCAGCGGGTGGACTAGCGAGAAGTCAGATACGCAGTATTTT. As protein: CASGWTSEKSDTQYF.

The V and J genes are TRBV28 and TRBJ1-5; no definite D call. Germline V CDR1 and CDR2: MDHEN, SYDVKM. The CDR3 runs to 16 residues. The ends were cut back, 2 bases at V and 0 bases at J, with 11 bases in the middle. CDR3 protein: CASSLRRGYSNQPQHF. The DNA for the CDR3 is TGTGCCAGCAGTTTAAGGCGGGGATATAGCAATCAGCCCCAGCATTTT.

The chain couples TRBV6-1 to TRBJ2-5, with 8 nucleotides matching TRBD1. This CDR3 contains 13 residues. V lost 5 bases and J lost 4; bases outside the gene matches: 3. In germline, CDR1 is MNHNS, CDR2 SASEGT. CDR3 sequence (DNA): TGTGCCAGCAGTCTCAGGGGGCTAGAGACCCAGTACTTC. Its protein product is CASSLRGLETQYF.

The gene calls are TRBV29-1 and TRBJ2-1, with TRBD1 matching 8 bases. The V gene's germline CDR1 is SQVTM and CDR2 ANQGSEA. The trim removed 7 bases at V and 5 bases at J, leaving 7 bases unmatched. This CDR3 comprises 13 residues. This chain's CDR3 is CSEIQGANNEQFF. Here the CDR3 DNA reads TGCAGCGAAATTCAGGGGGCGAACAATGAGCAGTTCTTC.

V gene TRBV28 combines with J gene TRBJ1-5, with 7 bases lining up with TRBD1. After removal of 6 bases from V and 6 bases from J, the junction contained 14 bases not matched to a gene. The CDR3 extends over 16 amino acids. Germline assignment: CDR1 MDHEN and CDR2 SYDVKM. CDR3 sequence reads: CASRPTKDRRFQPQHF. In DNA, the CDR3 is TGTGCCAGCAGACCGACGAAGGACAGGCGATTTCAGCCCCAGCATTTT.

This chain links TRBV4-2 with TRBJ2-7; TRBD2 agrees at 7 bases. V was pared by 6 bases and J by 2 bases, with 4 bases of the junction left unmatched. CDR1 and CDR2 (germline): LGHNA, YNFKEQ. CDR3 size: 13 residues. The CDR3 sequence: CASSFGLAYEQYF. CDR3 sequence (DNA): TGTGCCAGCAGTTTCGGACTAGCCTACGAGCAGTACTTC.

The rearrangement links TRBV3-1 (or the pseudogene TRBV3-2) to TRBJ1-2; D might be TRBD1 (5 bases). Germline values: CDR1 LGHDT, CDR2 YNNKEL (reference sequence). Trimming removed 0 bases from V and 0 bases from J, with 11 bases in between. This CDR3 contains 16 residues. CDR3 nucleotides: TGTGCCAGCAGCCAAGAGCCAGGGCTCACTAACTATGGCTACACCTTC. It translates to CASSQEPGLTNYGYTF.

The chain combines TRBV7-6 with TRBJ2-1; the match to TRBD2 covers 9 bases. The CDR3 is 16 residues long. Germline V lookup: CDR1 SGHVS, CDR2 FNYEAQ. V lost 3 bases, J lost 5 bases, and 8 bases stayed unmatched. The CDR3 is CASSLASSGTHNEQFF. In nucleotides, the CDR3 is TGTGCCAGCAGCTTGGCTTCTAGCGGGACACACAATGAGCAGTTCTTC.

This rearrangement joins TRBV19 to TRBJ1-5; 7 bases map to TRBD1. Trimming at V came to 6 bases and at J to 11 bases, leaving 13 bases not matched to a gene. CDR3 length: 14 amino acids. Germline values: CDR1 LNHDA, CDR2 SQIVND (reference sequence). The CDR3 protein is CASSRTGDFTAQHF. The CDR3 DNA reads as TGTGCCAGTAGCCGAACAGGGGACTTTACGGCCCAGCATTTT.

The chain combines TRBV5-4 with TRBJ2-3; D perhaps matches TRBD2 (5 bases). The ends were cut back, 4 bases at V and 0 bases at J, with 12 bases in the middle. CDR3 size: 15 residues. Per the germline V gene, CDR1 is SGHNT and CDR2 is YYREEE (reference sequence). The CDR3 loop reads CASSPGLSSTDTQYF. The CDR3 DNA reads TGTGCCAGCAGCCCCGGACTGTCTAGCACAGATACGCAGTATTTT.

Turning to this clone: The identical CDR3 is also encoded by other nucleotide sequences in the sample. The chain carries TRBV2 and TRBJ1-5, with D tentatively TRBD1 (5 bases). Between the trimmed V and J ends, which lost 9 bases and 4 bases, there was a span of 7 bases. Germline V CDR1 and CDR2: SNHLY, FYNNEI. The CDR3 covers 11 residues. CDR3 region: CASGGNQPQHF. CDR3 nucleotide sequence: TGTGCCAGTGGGGGGAATCAGCCCCAGCATTTT.

The chain couples TRBV7-9 to TRBJ1-2; D gene ambiguous. This CDR3 comprises 12 residues. Trimming stripped 5 bases from V and 3 bases from J, with 7 bases between. The germline CDR1 and CDR2 sequences are SEHNR and FQNEAQ (reference sequence). As DNA, the CDR3 is TGTGCCAGCAGCCCGGGCGACTATGGCTACACCTTC. Its translation: CASSPGDYGYTF.

V gene TRBV28 combines with J gene TRBJ1-4, with D hard to call. The CDR3 loop spans 18 amino acids. Germline V gene data show CDR1 as MDHEN and CDR2 as SYDVKM. The V end was cut by 5 bases, the J end by 0 bases, with 19 bases between. This chain's CDR3 is CASSLSPLWTSTNEKLFF. CDR3 bases: TGTGCCAGCAGTCTATCCCCACTGTGGACTTCAACTAATGAAAAACTGTTTTTT.

This CDR3 reads CASSPSSYNEQFF. The CDR3 nucleotides are TGTGCCAGCAGTCCCAGCTCCTACAATGAGCAGTTCTTC. The rearrangement links TRBV28 to TRBJ2-1, with unresolved D. Germline CDR1 MDHEN, CDR2 SYDVKM. This CDR3 spans 13 amino acids. V lost 5 bases to trimming and J lost 0 bases, with 5 bases between them.

This clone was counted once. The rearrangement links TRBV19 to TRBJ1-3, with 9 positions matching TRBD1. The CDR3 length is 16 residues. CDR1 is LNHDA and CDR2 is SQIVND in the germline V gene (reference sequence). V was clipped by 6 bases and J by 3 bases; unmatched bases: 9. CDR3 sequence (DNA): TGTGCCAGTAGCTCTACAGGGGGCAACTTTGGAAACACCATATATTTT. Translating gives CASSSTGGNFGNTIYF. Full variable domain (rest looked up from reference TRBV19 and TRBJ1-3): DGGITQSPKYLFRKEGQNVTLSCEQNLNHDAMYWYRQDPGQGLRLIYYSQIVNDFQKGDIAEGYSVSREKKESFPLTVTSAQKNPTAFYLCASSSTGGNFGNTIYFGEGSWLTVV.

The chain combines TRBV28 with TRBJ1-5; D is undetermined. The V gene's germline CDR1 is MDHEN and CDR2 SYDVKM. The CDR3 covers 13 residues. The V end lost 6 bases, the J end lost 7 bases, and 13 bases lay between the germline ends. CDR3 protein: CASREGLVQPQHF. The CDR3 coding sequence is TGTGCCAGCAGAGAAGGACTGGTCCAGCCCCAGCATTTT.

V is TRBV7-9 and J is TRBJ1-1, with 7 bases identical to TRBD1. From germline, CDR1 is SEHNR and CDR2 FQNEAQ (reference sequence). The CDR3 runs 15 residues. V was pared by 5 bases and J by 1 base, with 7 bases of the junction left unmatched. The DNA of the CDR3 is TGTGCCAGCAGCCCGCGACAGGGCTCGAACACTGAAGCTTTCTTT. Translation gives CASSPRQGSNTEAFF.

This chain joins TRBV19 and TRBJ2-6; D uncertain. Deletions cut 1 base from V and 4 bases from J, with 5 bases between. Per the germline V gene, CDR1 is LNHDA and CDR2 is SQIVND (reference sequence). The CDR3 contains 14 residues. The CDR3 protein is CASSIGTGANVLTF. CDR3 nucleotides: TGTGCCAGTAGTATAGGTACCGGGGCCAACGTCCTGACTTTC. Complete variable domain (other parts from reference TRBV19 and TRBJ2-6): DGGITQSPKYLFRKEGQNVTLSCEQNLNHDAMYWYRQDPGQGLRLIYYSQIVNDFQKGDIAEGYSVSREKKESFPLTVTSAQKNPTAFYLCASSIGTGANVLTFGAGSRLTVL.

The count of this clone is one. This chain joins TRBV19 and TRBJ2-1, with D hard to call. Looked up from germline, CDR1 is LNHDA and CDR2 is SQIVND (reference sequence). This CDR3 contains 13 residues. Trimming took 1 base from V and 9 from J, leaving 10 bases between them. CDR3 region: CASSIGSASEQFF. The CDR3 region has the DNA TGTGCCAGTAGTATAGGTTCGGCAAGTGAGCAGTTCTTC. Based on the CDR3 plus reference TRBV19 and TRBJ2-1, the full variable domain is DGGITQSPKYLFRKEGQNVTLSCEQNLNHDAMYWYRQDPGQGLRLIYYSQIVNDFQKGDIAEGYSVSREKKESFPLTVTSAQKNPTAFYLCASSIGSASEQFFGPGTRLTVL.

J is TRBJ1-5 and V is TRBV6-5, with D possibly TRBD1 on 6 matching bases. From germline, CDR1 is MNHEY and CDR2 SVGAGI. This CDR3 contains 14 residues. V was trimmed by 0 bases and J by 6 bases, leaving 9 bases between them. The CDR3 protein is CASSYSTGTQPQHF. For the CDR3, the DNA is TGTGCCAGCAGTTACTCTACAGGGACTCAGCCCCAGCATTTT.

The chain carries TRBV2 and TRBJ1-4, with D possibly matching TRBD1 (5 bases). With 7 bases removed from V and 0 bases from J, the gap between germline ends came to 9 bases. CDR1 SNHLY and CDR2 FYNNEI come from the germline V gene. The CDR3 totals 14 residues. The CDR3 DNA sequence: TGTGCCAGCACCGAGACAGCAACTAATGAAAAACTGTTTTTT. Translating it yields CASTETATNEKLFF.

This clone was observed once. V and J are TRBV6-4 and TRBJ2-3, with 7 bases aligning to TRBD2. The CDR3 is 15 residues long. Germline V gene data show CDR1 as MRHNA and CDR2 as SNTAGT. The V and J ends lost 6 bases and 6 bases, in that order; junction bases with no gene match: 12. The CDR3 DNA sequence: TGTGCCAGCAGCCCGGGGGGAACAAGCGCGGATACGCAGTATTTT. Its protein is CASSPGGTSADTQYF.

The chain links TRBV29-1 to TRBJ2-5, with 9 bases identical to TRBD2. The CDR3 loop spans 15 amino acids. The germline gives CDR1 SQVTM, CDR2 ANQGSEA. With 1 base clipped from V and 5 bases from J, the junction kept 8 bases outside the gene matches. The CDR3 loop reads CSVEVAGALGETQYF. The CDR3 DNA is TGCAGCGTTGAAGTAGCGGGGGCTTTGGGTGAGACCCAGTACTTC.

This chain links TRBV30 with TRBJ1-6, with D uncertain. Germline CDR1 reads GTSNPN; CDR2 reads SVGIG (reference sequence). V lost 0 bases, J lost 6 bases, and 9 bases lay in between. This CDR3 is built from 14 residues. CDR3 in DNA: TGTGCCTGGAGTGTCCTGAGGGCTAATTCACCCCTCCACTTT. It is translated as CAWSVLRANSPLHF.

CDR3 sequence (DNA): TGTGCCAGCAGTCCCAGAAAGGGTAGGGGCAATCAGCCCCAGCATTTT. This gives the protein CASSPRKGRGNQPQHF. J is TRBJ1-5 and V is TRBV28; D unclear. Germline loops: CDR1 MDHEN, CDR2 SYDVKM. The CDR3 contains 16 residues. Trimming shortened V by 5 bases and J by 2 bases, and 16 bases separated the two germline ends.

V and J are TRBV2 and TRBJ2-3, with D tentatively TRBD1 (6 bases). The CDR3 contains 13 residues. Germline CDR1 and CDR2: SNHLY and FYNNEI. V lost 6 bases to trimming and J lost 1 base, with 8 bases between them. CDR3 residues: CASRGAGTDTQYF. In nucleotides, the CDR3 is TGTGCCAGCAGGGGGGCCGGCACAGATACGCAGTATTTT.